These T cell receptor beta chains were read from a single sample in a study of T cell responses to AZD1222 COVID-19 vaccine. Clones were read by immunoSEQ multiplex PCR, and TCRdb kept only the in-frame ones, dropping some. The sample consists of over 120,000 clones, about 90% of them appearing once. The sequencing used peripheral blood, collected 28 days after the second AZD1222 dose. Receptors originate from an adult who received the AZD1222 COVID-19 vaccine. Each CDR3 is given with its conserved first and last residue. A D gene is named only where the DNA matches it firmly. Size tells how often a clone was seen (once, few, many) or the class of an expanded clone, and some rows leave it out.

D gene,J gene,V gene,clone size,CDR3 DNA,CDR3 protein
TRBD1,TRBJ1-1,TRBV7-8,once,TGTGCCAGCAGCTGGGGGAGACAGGGGCAGTGTGAAGCTTTCTTT,CASSWGRQGQCEAFF
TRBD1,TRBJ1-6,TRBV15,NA,TGTGCCACCAGCAACCGGGACAGGGGTTCACCCCTCCACTTT,CATSNRDRGSPLHF
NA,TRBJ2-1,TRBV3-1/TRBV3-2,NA,TGTGCCAGCAGCCAAGGGCTGGAGTACACCCGCAATGAGCAGTTCTTC,CASSQGLEYTRNEQFF
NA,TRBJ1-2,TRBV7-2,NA,TGTGCCAGCAGTCCAGGGGTAGATGGCTACACCTTC,CASSPGVDGYTF
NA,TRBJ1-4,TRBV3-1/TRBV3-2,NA,TGTGCCAGCAGCCAATTCAACCGACAATGGAAACTGTTTTTT,CASSQFNRQWKLFF
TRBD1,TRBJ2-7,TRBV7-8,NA,TGTGCCAGCAGCTCGGGACAGGGCTCCTACGAGCAGTACTTC,CASSSGQGSYEQYF
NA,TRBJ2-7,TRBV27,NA,NA,CASSLGVGPGSYEQYF
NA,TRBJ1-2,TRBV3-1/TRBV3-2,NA,TGTGCCAGCAGCCAGGAGGTGGCGGGCTACACCTTC,CASSQEVAGYTF
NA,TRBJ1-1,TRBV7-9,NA,TGTGCCAGCAGTTTACAGGGAGCCACTGAAGCTTTCTTT,CASSLQGATEAFF
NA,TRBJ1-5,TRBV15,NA,TGTGCCACCAGCAGAGATCGAGAGGTTCGGAATCAGCCCCAGCATTTT,CATSRDREVRNQPQHF
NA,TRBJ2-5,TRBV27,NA,TGTGCCAGCAGTTTATATGGCTCAGGGGAGACCCAGTACTTC,CASSLYGSGETQYF
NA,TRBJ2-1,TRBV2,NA,TGTGCCAGCAGTACCCGGGGGCTAAACAATGAGCAGTTCTTC,CASSTRGLNNEQFF
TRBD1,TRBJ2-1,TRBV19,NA,TGTGCCAGTAGTATCGGGACAGACTCCTACAATGAGCAGTTCTTC,CASSIGTDSYNEQFF
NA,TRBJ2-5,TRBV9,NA,TGTGCCAGCAGCGTAGAGGGGCGGGAGACCCAGTACTTC,CASSVEGRETQYF
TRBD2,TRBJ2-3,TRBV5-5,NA,TGTGCCAGCAGCGCCCTCAGACTAGCGGGGTTTCCGGATACGCAGTATTTT,CASSALRLAGFPDTQYF
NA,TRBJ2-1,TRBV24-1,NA,TGTGCCACCAGTGATTTGGAGAGCTCCTACAATGAGCAGTTCTTC,CATSDLESSYNEQFF
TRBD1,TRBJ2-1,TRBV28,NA,TGTGCCAGCAGGGGGACAGGGGGTTGGAATGAGCAGTTCTTC,CASRGTGGWNEQFF
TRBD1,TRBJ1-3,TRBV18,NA,TGTGCCAGCTCACTATCACAGGGGAGCTCTGGAAACACCATATATTTT,CASSLSQGSSGNTIYF
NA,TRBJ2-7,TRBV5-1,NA,TGCGCCAGCAGCTTGCCCGACGGAGCCTACGAGCAGTACTTC,CASSLPDGAYEQYF
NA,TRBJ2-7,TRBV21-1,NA,TGTGCCAGCAGCCACCGACGGGGGGGCGAGCAGTACTTC,CASSHRRGGEQYF
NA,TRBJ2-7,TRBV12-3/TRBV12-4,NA,TGTGCCAGCAGTTCCCAGCGGGCCTACGAGCAGTACTTC,CASSSQRAYEQYF
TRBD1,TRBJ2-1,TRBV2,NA,TGTGCCAGCAGGGAGGGGACAGGGATCCATGAGCAGTTCTTC,CASREGTGIHEQFF
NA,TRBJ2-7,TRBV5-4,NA,TGTGCCAGCAGCCCCGGGACCACCTTGGACTACGAGCAGTACTTC,CASSPGTTLDYEQYF
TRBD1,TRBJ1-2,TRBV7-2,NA,TGTGCCAGCAGCTTAGGCGGACAGGGTGAAGATGGCTACACCTTC,CASSLGGQGEDGYTF
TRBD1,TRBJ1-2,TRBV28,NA,TGTGCCAGCACCCTTGGGACAGGGGGAGGCTACACCTTC,CASTLGTGGGYTF
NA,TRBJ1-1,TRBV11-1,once,TGTGCCAGCAGCTTAGAAGGGGACGGGAACACTGAAGCTTTCTTT,CASSLEGDGNTEAFF
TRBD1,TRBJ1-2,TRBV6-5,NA,TGTGCCAGCAGCCGGGACAGGGGATATTATGGCTACACCTTC,CASSRDRGYYGYTF
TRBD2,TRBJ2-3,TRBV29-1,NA,TGCAGCGCTAGCGGGGTAACAGATACGCAGTATTTT,CSASGVTDTQYF
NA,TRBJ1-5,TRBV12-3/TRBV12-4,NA,TGTGCCAGCAGTCCGGGGAACCAGCCCCAGCATTTT,CASSPGNQPQHF